This TCR beta chain comes out of a study of cytomegalovirus exposure and HLA in healthy donors. TCRdb's copy holds only in-frame clones and misses some; the assay was immunoSEQ multiplex PCR. The table records over 100,000 clones, roughly 90% of them present only once. J gave up 3 bases and V 0 bases, and 5 bases lay outside the gene matches. Looked up from germline, CDR1 is SGHVS and CDR2 is FNYEAQ. CDR3 length: 15 amino acids. V usage is TRBV7-6 and J usage is TRBJ2-7, with TRBD1 matching 7 bases. This clonotype originated in a woman under 30 in good health and CMV-seronegative. Sequenced input: PBMCs. The CDR3 nucleotides are TGTGCCAGCAGCTTAGCCCAGGGACAGCGCTACGAGCAGTACTTC. Residues: CASSLAQGQRYEQYF.